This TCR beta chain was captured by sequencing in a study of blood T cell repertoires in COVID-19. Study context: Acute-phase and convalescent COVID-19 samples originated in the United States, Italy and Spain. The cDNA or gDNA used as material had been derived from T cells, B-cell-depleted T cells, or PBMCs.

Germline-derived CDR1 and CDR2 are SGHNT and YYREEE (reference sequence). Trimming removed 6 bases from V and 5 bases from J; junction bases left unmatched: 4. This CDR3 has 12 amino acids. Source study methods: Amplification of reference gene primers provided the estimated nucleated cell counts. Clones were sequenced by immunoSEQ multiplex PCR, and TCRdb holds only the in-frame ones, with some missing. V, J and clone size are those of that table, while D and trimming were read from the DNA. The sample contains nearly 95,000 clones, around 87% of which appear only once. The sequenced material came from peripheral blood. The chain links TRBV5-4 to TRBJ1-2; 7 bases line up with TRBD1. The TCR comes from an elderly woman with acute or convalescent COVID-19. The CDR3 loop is CASNQGDYGYTF. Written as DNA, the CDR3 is TGTGCCAGCAACCAGGGGGATTATGGCTACACCTTC.